A single sample gave rise to the 32 T cell receptor beta chains below, sequenced in a study of untreated major depressive disorder. General observations from the study: Depressed patients' CD4+ T cells carried increased TRBV05-01 (Vbeta 5.1) usage versus control CD4+ T cells.

Their antigens remain unidentified. This table comes from immunoSEQ multiplex PCR, and its TCRdb copy is limited to in-frame clones, with some not included. Of approximately 13,000 clones in the sample, approximately 90% were seen once. Sequences were obtained from CD4+ T cells from PBMCs. The source is a woman aged 30 to 39 with major depressive disorder.

This sequence joins TRBV5-4 and TRBJ2-6; unclear D gene. Germline V gene sequence: CDR1 SGHNT, CDR2 YYREEE (reference sequence). The CDR3 runs 15 residues. Trimming pared 5 bases from V and 1 base from J, leaving 10 bases between. In DNA form, the CDR3 reads TGTGCCAGCAGGAATCCGGAATCTGGGGCCAACGTCCTGACTTTC. Residues: CASRNPESGANVLTF. The full variable domain, in which reference TRBV5-4 and TRBJ2-6 provide the parts outside the CDR3, is ETGVTQSPTHLIKTRGQQVTLRCSSQSGHNTVSWYQQALGQGPQFIFQYYREEENGRGNFPPRFSGLQFPNYSSELNVNALELDDSALYLCASRNPESGANVLTFGAGSRLTVL.

V is TRBV2 and J is TRBJ2-1, with a weak D call TRBD2 (5 bases). Germline V lookup: CDR1 SNHLY, CDR2 FYNNEI. V lost 8 bases and J lost 2, with 7 bases in between. This CDR3 has 12 amino acids. CDR3 loop: CASGSPYNEQFF. Here the CDR3 DNA reads TGTGCCAGCGGGAGCCCCTACAATGAGCAGTTCTTC.

The genes are TRBV6-1 and TRBJ1-2; D unresolved. The germline V gene has CDR1 MNHNS and CDR2 SASEGT. The germline V and J ends were trimmed by 2 bases and 2 bases, with 15 bases remaining between them. The CDR3 is 16 residues long. CDR3 nucleotide sequence: TGTGCCAGCAGTGAACGGCACTTAGGCGGAAACTATGGCTACACCTTC. Translated, it gives CASSERHLGGNYGYTF.

The J gene is TRBJ1-5, the V gene TRBV27, with D perhaps matching TRBD1 (6 bases). Per germline, CDR1 MNHEY and CDR2 SMNVEV (reference sequence). The CDR3 totals 15 residues. V was cut by 6 bases and J by 1 base, with 13 bases left in between. Here the CDR3 reads CASRRGGSSNQPQHF. In nucleotides, the CDR3 is TGTGCCAGCAGGAGGGGGGGCTCGAGCAATCAGCCCCAGCATTTT.

This chain links TRBV25-1 with TRBJ1-1, with D tentatively TRBD1 (6 bases). V was shortened by 6 bases and J by 6 bases, with 17 bases between the two germline ends. Germline V gene lookup returns CDR1 MGHDK and CDR2 SYGVNS. This CDR3 is 14 amino acids long. In nucleotides, the CDR3 is TGTGCCAGCAGACCCAACAACAGGGAGGCTGAAGCTTTCTTT. Its protein is CASRPNNREAEAFF.

The chain combines TRBV6-5 with TRBJ1-5; 7 nucleotides match TRBD1. The CDR3 spans 15 residues. Germline-derived CDR1 and CDR2 are MNHEY and SVGAGI. V trimming: 3 bases; J trimming: 6 bases; junction bases outside the gene matches: 8. The CDR3 here is CASSYLPGGAQPQHF. The CDR3 DNA reads TGTGCCAGCAGTTATCTCCCAGGGGGAGCTCAGCCCCAGCATTTT.

The chain joins TRBV5-5 to TRBJ1-4; a possible D gene is TRBD1 (5 bases). CDR3 length equals 14 residues. The germline V gene encodes CDR1 SGHKS and CDR2 YYEKEE (reference sequence). Trimming stripped 5 bases from V and 3 bases from J, with 11 bases between. This chain's CDR3 is CASSHRDPNEKLFF. Here the CDR3 DNA reads TGTGCCAGCAGTCACCGGGACCCTAATGAAAAACTGTTTTTT.

This chain joins TRBV5-1 and TRBJ2-5; D possibly corresponds to TRBD2 (5 bases). The CDR3 is 13 residues long. Trimming pared 3 bases from V and 5 bases from J, leaving 11 bases between. CDR1 SGHRS and CDR2 YFSETQ come from the germline V gene. CDR3 nucleotides: TGCGCCAGCAGCTCCGGAGCGGTCGAGACCCAGTACTTC. As protein: CASSSGAVETQYF.

The chain links TRBV5-6 to TRBJ1-2; the D is unclear. CDR3 length equals 14 residues. Germline V gives CDR1 SGHDT, CDR2 YYEEEE. Trimming cost V 0 bases and J 2 bases, with 8 bases left between them. DNA for the CDR3: TGTGCCAGCAGCTTGGATGCGGGCAACTATGGCTACACCTTC. Protein: CASSLDAGNYGYTF.

The genes are TRBV2 and TRBJ2-1, with 11 positions matching TRBD2. The V gene's germline CDR1 is SNHLY and CDR2 FYNNEI. CDR3 length equals 16 residues. The J segment lost 5 bases and the V segment lost 6 bases, leaving 9 bases of the junction unmatched. The CDR3 loop is CASRVGLAEGNNEQFF. Here the CDR3 DNA reads TGTGCCAGCAGGGTGGGACTAGCGGAGGGGAACAATGAGCAGTTCTTC.

The rearrangement joins TRBV19 to TRBJ2-7; D gene unclear. The germline V gene has CDR1 LNHDA and CDR2 SQIVND (reference sequence). The CDR3 consists of 14 residues. V lost 3 bases to trimming and J lost 6 bases, with 15 bases between them. This chain's CDR3 is CASSIGQLTVEQYF. The CDR3 DNA reads TGTGCCAGTAGTATCGGTCAGTTGACGGTCGAGCAGTACTTC.

The chain couples TRBV6-4 to TRBJ2-2; D is undetermined. The germline V gene encodes CDR1 MRHNA and CDR2 SNTAGT. There are 13 residues in the CDR3. The germline V and J ends were trimmed by 10 bases and 5 bases, with 14 bases remaining between them. This chain's CDR3 is CATLGEKTGELFF. In DNA form, the CDR3 reads TGTGCCACCCTTGGAGAGAAGACCGGGGAGCTGTTTTTT.

The chain joins TRBV6-5 to TRBJ1-1; D is ambiguous. Trimming stripped 11 bases from V and 1 base from J, with 14 bases between. The CDR3 runs to 13 residues. The V gene's germline CDR1 is MNHEY and CDR2 SVGAGI. The CDR3 region has the DNA TGTGCCGCCAGGAAAAACTGGAACACTGAAGCTTTCTTT. Protein sequence: CAARKNWNTEAFF.

The J gene is TRBJ2-6, the V gene TRBV2, with a possible D match to TRBD2 (5 bases). The V gene's germline CDR1 is SNHLY and CDR2 FYNNEI. The CDR3 has 15 residues. Trimming took 7 bases from V and 0 from J, leaving 10 bases between them. CDR3 residues: CASTDSSSGANVLTF. The CDR3 nucleotides read TGTGCCAGCACGGACTCTTCCTCTGGGGCCAACGTCCTGACTTTC.

The chain links TRBV11-3 to TRBJ1-4, with no clear D. Germline CDR1 is SGHNT and CDR2 is YENEEA. This CDR3 spans 13 amino acids. Trimming removed 0 bases from V and 8 bases from J, with 7 bases in between. CDR3 nucleotides: TGTGCCAGCAGCTTAGAGAACAAGGAAAAACTGTTTTTT. This translates into CASSLENKEKLFF.

The genes are TRBV18 and TRBJ2-5; D is unresolved. From germline, CDR1 is KGHSH and CDR2 LQKENI. CDR3 length equals 15 residues. Trimming left V 5 bases short and J 4 bases short, with 17 bases between. The CDR3 sequence is CASSNLSGPRETQYF. CDR3 coding DNA: TGTGCCAGCTCAAACTTGTCGGGCCCAAGAGAGACCCAGTACTTC.

This rearrangement joins TRBV6-5 to TRBJ2-7; possible D gene TRBD1, 7 bases. Germline CDR1 MNHEY, CDR2 SVGAGI. There are 12 residues in the CDR3. With 6 bases removed from V and 5 bases from J, the gap between germline ends came to 11 bases. DNA for the CDR3: TGTGCCAGCAGGACAGGGAGGAACGAGCAGTACTTC. It is translated as CASRTGRNEQYF.

The V gene is TRBV5-5, the J gene TRBJ1-2, with D perhaps matching TRBD1 (5 bases). V lost 1 base and J lost 7, with 8 bases in between. The length of the CDR3 is 12 residues. Germline V gene data show CDR1 as SGHKS and CDR2 as YYEKEE (reference sequence). The CDR3 loop reads CASSLRQSGYTF. CDR3 DNA: TGTGCCAGCAGCTTGCGACAGTCTGGCTACACCTTC.

The rearrangement links TRBV7-2 to TRBJ2-3; the D is unclear. The CDR3 is made up of 14 amino acids. V gave up 4 bases and J gave up 1 base, with 9 bases separating them. Germline V lookup: CDR1 SGHTA, CDR2 FQGNSA. The CDR3 sequence is CASSYSRGTDTQYF. CDR3 nucleotides: TGTGCCAGCAGCTACAGTAGGGGCACAGATACGCAGTATTTT.

This clone was detected only a few times. This chain links TRBV28 with TRBJ1-1; D unclear. V lost 8 bases, J lost 0 bases, and 10 bases lay in between. CDR3 length: 13 residues. Per the germline V gene, CDR1 is MDHEN and CDR2 is SYDVKM. The DNA of the CDR3 is TGTGCCAGCGGCGGGAGCCTGAACACTGAAGCTTTCTTT. Protein product: CASGGSLNTEAFF.

The rearrangement links TRBV5-1 to TRBJ2-3; D possibly corresponds to TRBD2 (6 bases). The V gene lost 4 bases and the J gene lost 4 bases, with 13 bases spanning the gap. The CDR3 sequence is 14 residues long. The germline V gene encodes CDR1 SGHRS and CDR2 YFSETQ. CDR3 DNA: TGCGCCAGCAGCGGGGGGACTGCTCCAGATACGCAGTATTTT. It is translated as CASSGGTAPDTQYF.

This clone was counted only a few times. V usage is TRBV6-1 and J usage is TRBJ2-3, with a weak D call TRBD2 (6 bases). The germline V gene has CDR1 MNHNS and CDR2 SASEGT. Trimming took 6 bases from V and 0 from J, leaving 13 bases between them. The length of the CDR3 is 15 residues. The CDR3 DNA follows: TGTGCCAGCAGGAAGGGCGGGGAGAGCACAGATACGCAGTATTTT. Translating gives CASRKGGESTDTQYF.

V usage is TRBV6-1 and J usage is TRBJ2-7; D call uncertain. Germline V lookup: CDR1 MNHNS, CDR2 SASEGT. Trimming removed 2 bases from V and 4 bases from J, with 6 bases in between. The CDR3 covers 12 residues. This CDR3 reads CASSEQLYEQYF. The CDR3 nucleotides read TGTGCCAGCAGTGAACAGCTATACGAGCAGTACTTC.

This chain uses TRBV5-4 with TRBJ1-2; no clear D. Germline V lookup: CDR1 SGHNT, CDR2 YYREEE (reference sequence). The ends were cut back, 4 bases at V and 4 bases at J, with 8 bases in the middle. The CDR3 has 12 residues. This CDR3 reads CASSEDTYGYTF. The CDR3, as DNA: TGTGCCAGCAGCGAAGACACCTATGGCTACACCTTC.

V gene TRBV6-6 combines with J gene TRBJ2-2; D is unclear. Germline values: CDR1 MNHNY, CDR2 SVGAGI (reference sequence). Between the trimmed V and J ends, which lost 3 bases and 7 bases, there was a span of 9 bases. The CDR3 sequence is 13 residues long. CDR3 nucleotide sequence: TGTGCCAGCAGTTATATCGGCGACGGGGAGCTGTTTTTT. Its protein is CASSYIGDGELFF.

This sequence joins TRBV5-1 and TRBJ2-5; tentatively, D is TRBD1 or TRBD2 (6 bases each). This CDR3 comprises 13 residues. The germline V gene encodes CDR1 SGHRS and CDR2 YFSETQ. The V end was cut by 4 bases, the J end by 5 bases, with 12 bases between. The CDR3 sequence: CASSVGGRETQYF. CDR3 coding DNA: TGCGCCAGCAGCGTGGGGGGCCGGGAGACCCAGTACTTC.

This sequence joins TRBV5-6 and TRBJ2-5; TRBD1 might be the D (6 bases). CDR3 size: 14 residues. Between the trimmed V and J ends, which lost 1 base and 3 bases, there was a span of 10 bases. CDR1 and CDR2 from the germline V gene are SGHDT and YYEEEE. The CDR3 spells CASSLLNREETQYF. The CDR3 nucleotides are TGTGCCAGCAGCTTGCTTAACAGGGAAGAGACCCAGTACTTC.

The chain joins TRBV15 to TRBJ1-5; no definite D call. The V gene's germline CDR1 is LNHNV and CDR2 YYDKDF (reference sequence). The V end lost 0 bases, the J end lost 6 bases, and 15 bases lay between the germline ends. This CDR3 contains 16 residues. DNA of the CDR3: TGTGCCACCAGCAGAGATCGAGTAGGGCAGGCTCAGCCCCAGCATTTT. It specifies CATSRDRVGQAQPQHF.

The chain links TRBV25-1 to TRBJ2-7; possibly TRBD1 for D (5 bases). Germline V gives CDR1 MGHDK, CDR2 SYGVNS. The V end lost 2 bases, the J end lost 4 bases, and 6 bases lay between the germline ends. This CDR3 is 12 amino acids long. The CDR3 nucleotides read TGTGCCAGCAGTGAAAACAGGTACGAGCAGTACTTC. Amino acids: CASSENRYEQYF.

V and J are TRBV2 and TRBJ1-3; perhaps TRBD1 as D (5 bases). V lost 1 base, J lost 8 bases, and 9 bases lay in between. This CDR3 has 13 residues. CDR1 is SNHLY and CDR2 is FYNNEI in the germline V gene. CDR3 sequence (DNA): TGTGCCAGCAGTGAAGGCAGGGAGGACACCATATATTTT. Its translation is CASSEGREDTIYF.

The gene calls are TRBV15 and TRBJ2-1; maybe TRBD2 (6 bases). The CDR3 is 12 residues long. Germline values: CDR1 LNHNV, CDR2 YYDKDF (reference sequence). V lost 2 bases and J lost 13, with 12 bases in between. The CDR3 loop reads CATSRPSVIQFF. The DNA of the CDR3 is TGTGCCACCAGCAGACCTAGCGTTATTCAGTTCTTC.

This chain joins TRBV2 and TRBJ2-3; D is unclear. This CDR3 spans 14 amino acids. V was pared by 6 bases and J by 2 bases, with 12 bases between. Germline V lookup: CDR1 SNHLY, CDR2 FYNNEI. CDR3 sequence: CASSGRTITDTQYF. In DNA, the CDR3 is TGTGCCAGCAGCGGACGGACCATCACAGATACGCAGTATTTT.